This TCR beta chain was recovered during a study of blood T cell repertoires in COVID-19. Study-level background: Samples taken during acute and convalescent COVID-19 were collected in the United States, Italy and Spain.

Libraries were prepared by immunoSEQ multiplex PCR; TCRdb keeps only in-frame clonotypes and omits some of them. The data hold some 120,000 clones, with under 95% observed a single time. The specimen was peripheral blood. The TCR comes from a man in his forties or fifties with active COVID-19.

CDR3 nucleotide sequence: TGTGCCAGCTCATCCGGGTCATATTTTCGCTATGGCTACACCTTC. This translates into CASSSGSYFRYGYTF. The rearrangement joins TRBV18 to TRBJ1-2; D uncertain. The CDR3 is made up of 15 amino acids. Trimming cost V 5 bases and J 4 bases, with 17 bases left between them. Germline CDR1 is KGHSH and CDR2 is LQKENI.